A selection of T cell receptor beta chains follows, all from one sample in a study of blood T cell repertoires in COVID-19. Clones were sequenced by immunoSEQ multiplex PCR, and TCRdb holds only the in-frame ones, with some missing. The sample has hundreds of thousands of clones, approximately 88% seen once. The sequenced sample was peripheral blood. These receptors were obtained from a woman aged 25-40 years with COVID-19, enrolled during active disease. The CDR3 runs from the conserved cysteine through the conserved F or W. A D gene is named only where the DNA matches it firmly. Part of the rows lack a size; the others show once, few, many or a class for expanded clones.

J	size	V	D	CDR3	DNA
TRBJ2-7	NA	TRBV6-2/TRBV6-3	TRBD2	CASSYPPALAGGYYEQYF	TGTGCCAGCAGTTACCCCCCTGCCCTAGCGGGGGGGTACTACGAGCAGTACTTC
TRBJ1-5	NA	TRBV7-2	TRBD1	CASSTRTGGTYQPQHF	TGTGCCAGCAGCACCCGGACAGGGGGCACCTATCAGCCCCAGCATTTT
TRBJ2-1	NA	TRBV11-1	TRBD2	CASSLAPGGYNEQFF	TGTGCCAGCAGCTTAGCCCCGGGGGGCTACAATGAGCAGTTCTTC
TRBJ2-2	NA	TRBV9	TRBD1	CASSADRAGGELFF	TGTGCCAGCAGCGCGGACAGGGCGGGCGGGGAGCTGTTTTTT
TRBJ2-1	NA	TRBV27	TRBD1	CASSLDRANEQFF	TGTGCCAGCAGTTTGGACAGGGCCAATGAGCAGTTCTTC
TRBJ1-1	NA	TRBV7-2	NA	CASSLGPTENTEAFF	TGTGCCAGCAGCTTAGGCCCGACAGAGAACACTGAAGCTTTCTTT
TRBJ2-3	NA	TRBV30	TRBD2	CAWRLGGFLRNTQYF	TGTGCCTGGAGGTTGGGGGGGTTTTTGAGAAATACGCAGTATTTT
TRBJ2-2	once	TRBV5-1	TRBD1	CASSLGGQAAFRKAGELFF	TGCGCCAGCAGCTTGGGAGGACAGGCGGCGTTTAGGAAGGCCGGGGAGCTGTTTTTT
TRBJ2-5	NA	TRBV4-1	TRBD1	CASSPHPTGEETQYF	TGCGCCAGCAGCCCTCACCCAACAGGGGAAGAGACCCAGTACTTC
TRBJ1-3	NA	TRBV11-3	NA	CATGPRQSSGNTIYF	TGTGCCACCGGCCCGAGGCAGAGCTCTGGAAACACCATATATTTT
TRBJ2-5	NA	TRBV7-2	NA	CASSFSTKETQYF	TGTGCCAGCAGCTTTTCTACCAAAGAGACCCAGTACTTC
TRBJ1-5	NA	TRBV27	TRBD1	CASRDGQGRSQPQHF	TGTGCCAGCAGAGATGGACAGGGTCGTAGTCAGCCCCAGCATTTT
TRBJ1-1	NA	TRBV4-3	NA	CASSRSSRVSNTEAFF	TGCGCCAGCAGCCGGTCTTCTCGGGTCTCGAACACTGAAGCTTTCTTT
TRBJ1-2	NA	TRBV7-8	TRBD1	CASSLARDSFYGYTF	TGTGCCAGCAGCTTAGCCCGGGACAGCTTCTATGGCTACACCTTC
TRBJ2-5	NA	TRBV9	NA	CASGGAKETQYF	TGTGCCAGCGGCGGGGCCAAAGAGACCCAGTACTTC
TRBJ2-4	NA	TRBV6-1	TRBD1	CASSEGQGANIQYF	TGTGCCAGCAGTGAGGGACAGGGTGCGAACATTCAGTACTTC
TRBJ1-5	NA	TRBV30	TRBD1	CAWSGRGRDRPFWDRQPQHF	TGTGCCTGGAGTGGGCGAGGTAGGGACAGGCCCTTTTGGGATCGACAGCCCCAGCATTTT
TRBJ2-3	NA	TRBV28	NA	CASQERGTDTQYF	TGTGCCAGCCAGGAGAGGGGCACAGATACGCAGTATTTT
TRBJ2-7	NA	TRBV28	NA	CASSLPGYEQYF	TGTGCCAGCAGTTTACCGGGTTACGAGCAGTACTTC
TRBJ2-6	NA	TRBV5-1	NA	CASSLDSSGANVLTF	TGCGCCAGCAGCTTAGACAGCTCTGGGGCCAACGTCCTGACTTTC
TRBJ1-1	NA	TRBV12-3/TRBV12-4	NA	CASSRGASTEAFF	TGTGCCAGCAGTCGGGGGGCGAGCACTGAAGCTTTCTTT
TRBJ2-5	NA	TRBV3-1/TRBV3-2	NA	CASSPIVPGHWTAEAQYF	TGTGCCAGCAGCCCCATTGTCCCGGGACACTGGACCGCCGAGGCCCAGTACTTC
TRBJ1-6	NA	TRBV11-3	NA	CASTHGIGDSPLHF	TGTGCCAGCACCCACGGGATTGGGGATTCACCCCTCCACTTT
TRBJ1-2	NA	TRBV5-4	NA	CASSFRGNYGYTF	TGTGCCAGCAGCTTCCGGGGTAACTATGGCTACACCTTC
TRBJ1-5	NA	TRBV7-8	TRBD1	CASSIGTENSNQPQHF	TGTGCCAGCAGCATTGGGACAGAGAATAGCAATCAGCCCCAGCATTTT
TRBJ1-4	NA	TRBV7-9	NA	CASSFRQGEKLFF	TGTGCCAGCAGCTTCAGGCAGGGTGAAAAACTGTTTTTT
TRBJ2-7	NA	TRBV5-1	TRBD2	CASSLDPGGTYEQYF	TGCGCCAGCAGTCTGGACCCGGGGGGTACCTACGAGCAGTACTTC
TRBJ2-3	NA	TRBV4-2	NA	CASSQDWTNSPDTQYF	TGTGCCAGCAGCCAAGATTGGACTAATTCTCCCGATACGCAGTATTTT
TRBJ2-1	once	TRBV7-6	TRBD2	CASSLATGTSGHEQFF	TGTGCCAGCAGCTTAGCCACAGGGACTAGCGGGCATGAGCAGTTCTTC
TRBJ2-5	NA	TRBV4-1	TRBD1	CASSLSYLTGPQETQYF	TGCGCCAGCAGCTTGTCTTACTTGACAGGGCCCCAAGAGACCCAGTACTTC
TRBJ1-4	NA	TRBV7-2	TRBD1	CASSGQGRSNEKLFF	TGTGCCAGCAGCGGACAGGGAAGGAGTAATGAAAAACTGTTTTTT